This TCR beta chain was sequenced in a study of cytomegalovirus exposure and HLA in healthy donors. The study ran its PCR with 60 Vbeta and 13 Jbeta primers. In the study's own analysis: Some 10 million shared chains were among the roughly 80 million unique TCR beta chains that a later analysis counted. The protocol was immunoSEQ multiplex PCR, while the TCRdb copy is restricted to in-frame clones and leaves out a portion. V, J and clone size are taken as reported in that table, and D and trimming were inferred from the DNA itself. Here the sample spans 170,000 or so clones, over 65% being singletons. CDR1 is MDHEN, CDR2 SYDVKM, per germline. Losses at the gene ends were 4 bases for V and 4 bases for J; bases not matched to a gene: 6. The CDR3 is 14 residues long.

V and J are TRBV28 and TRBJ2-5; TRBD2 matches 7 bases. The source is a woman aged 55-69 years in good health and CMV-seropositive. The specimen sequenced was PBMCs. The CDR3: CASSYGGSRETQYF. In DNA form, the CDR3 reads TGTGCCAGCAGTTACGGCGGGAGTCGAGAGACCCAGTACTTC.